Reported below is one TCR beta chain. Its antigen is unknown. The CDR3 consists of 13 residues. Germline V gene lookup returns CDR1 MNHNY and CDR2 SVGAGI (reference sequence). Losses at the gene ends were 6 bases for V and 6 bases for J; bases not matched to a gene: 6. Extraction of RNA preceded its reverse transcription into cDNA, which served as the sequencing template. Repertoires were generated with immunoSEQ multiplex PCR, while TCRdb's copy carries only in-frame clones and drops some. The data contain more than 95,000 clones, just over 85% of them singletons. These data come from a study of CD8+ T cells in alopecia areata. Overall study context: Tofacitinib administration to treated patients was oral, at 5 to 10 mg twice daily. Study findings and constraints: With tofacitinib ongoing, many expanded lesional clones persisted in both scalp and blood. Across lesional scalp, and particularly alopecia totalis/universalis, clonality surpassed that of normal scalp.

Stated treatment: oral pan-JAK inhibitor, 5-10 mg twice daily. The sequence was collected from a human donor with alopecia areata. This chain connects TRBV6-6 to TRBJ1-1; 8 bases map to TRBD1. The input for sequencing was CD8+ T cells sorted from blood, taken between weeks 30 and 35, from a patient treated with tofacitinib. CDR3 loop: CASSRDRLAEAFF. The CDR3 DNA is TGTGCCAGCAGCCGGGACAGGTTGGCTGAAGCTTTCTTT.